The clone carrying this T cell receptor (beta chain) was seen only once. These data come from a study of blood T cell repertoires in COVID-19. Germline V gene data show CDR1 as GTSNPN and CDR2 as SVGIG (reference sequence). V was shortened by 5 bases and J by 10 bases, with 15 bases between the two germline ends. The CDR3 spans 13 residues. The repertoire was sequenced with immunoSEQ multiplex PCR; TCRdb's copy has only in-frame clones and lacks some. The sample consists of approximately 120,000 clones, roughly 72% of them appearing once. This receptor was identified in a man between 60 and 75 years old with acute or convalescent COVID-19. The J gene is TRBJ1-6, the V gene TRBV30; D perhaps matches TRBD1 (6 bases). The specimen was peripheral blood. CDR3 region: CAWSGQYESPLHF. CDR3 nucleotides: TGTGCCTGGTCCGGACAGTATGAGTCACCCCTCCACTTT.